Shown below are 21 T cell receptor beta chains from a single sample sequenced in a study of shared clonotypes between healthy human individuals. Method: immunoSEQ multiplex PCR; TCRdb's copy keeps in-frame clones and lacks some. This sample has 190,000 or so clones, with approximately 70% found just once. Sequencing was performed on memory CD4+ T cells sorted from blood. The subset denotes: CD45RA-negative fraction. These TCRs come from a man in his thirties or forties in good health.

V gene TRBV6-1 combines with J gene TRBJ1-2; D is possibly TRBD1 (5 bases). Trimming took 6 bases from V and 3 from J, leaving 11 bases between them. The CDR3 contains 13 residues. Germline V CDR1 and CDR2: MNHNS, SASEGT. The CDR3 sequence: CASRGDADYGYTF. The CDR3 bases are TGTGCCAGCAGGGGGGATGCTGACTATGGCTACACCTTC.

The V call is TRBV7-2, the J call TRBJ1-2, with D possibly matching TRBD1 (6 bases). Germline V gene sequence: CDR1 SGHTA, CDR2 FQGNSA. This CDR3 has 18 amino acids. The ends were cut back, 1 base at V and 7 bases at J, with 25 bases in the middle. DNA for the CDR3: TGTGCCAGCAGCTTAGGCCAGGGTTCCCGGGCTATAGGGGGTGGCTACACCTTC. Its translation is CASSLGQGSRAIGGGYTF.

This clone showed up many times. The chain employs TRBV5-6 and TRBJ1-2; no clear D gene. Per germline, CDR1 SGHDT and CDR2 YYEEEE. Trimming left V 5 bases short and J 3 bases short, with 14 bases between. This CDR3 has 14 amino acids. CDR3 in amino acids: CASRPPGSDYGYTF. The CDR3, as DNA: TGTGCCAGCAGACCCCCTGGGTCGGACTATGGCTACACCTTC.

The genes are TRBV27 and TRBJ1-2, with D perhaps TRBD1 (5 bases). The CDR3 has 15 residues. V shed 6 bases and J shed 4 bases, with 18 bases lying between them. Germline V gene lookup returns CDR1 MNHEY and CDR2 SMNVEV (reference sequence). DNA of the CDR3: TGTGCCAGCAGCCCTAGAGTGGGGCGGTCCTATGGCTACACCTTC. It is translated as CASSPRVGRSYGYTF.

This clone was seen many times. The CDR3 sequence: CASSQDRGQGQFF. The CDR3 nucleotides are TGCGCCAGCAGCCAAGATCGGGGACAGGGGCAGTTCTTC. This chain uses TRBV4-3 with TRBJ2-1, with 9 bases aligning to TRBD1. V lost 0 bases and J lost 12; bases outside the gene matches: 3. Per the germline V gene, CDR1 is LGHNA and CDR2 is YSLEER. The CDR3 runs to 13 residues.

The table lists this clone with a few counts. The chain combines TRBV11-2 with TRBJ1-1; no definite D call. The CDR3 totals 11 residues. Between the trimmed V and J ends, which lost 3 bases and 5 bases, there was a span of 4 bases. Germline V CDR1 and CDR2: SGHAT, FQNNGV. The CDR3 sequence is CASSFMTEAFF. The CDR3 DNA follows: TGTGCCAGCAGCTTTATGACTGAAGCTTTCTTT.

The CDR3 nucleotides read TGCAGCGTAACCTTTCTGGCGGGAGTATACAATGAGCAGTTCTTC. Amino acid sequence: CSVTFLAGVYNEQFF. The chain carries TRBV29-1 and TRBJ2-1; 7 bases match TRBD2. The ends lost 6 bases at V and 4 bases at J; junction bases unmatched: 12. The CDR3 contains 15 residues. Germline assignment: CDR1 SQVTM and CDR2 ANQGSEA.

The V and J genes are TRBV4-1 and TRBJ2-7; D gene uncertain. CDR1 is MGHRA, CDR2 YSYEKL, per germline. Trimming left V 2 bases short and J 1 base short, with 12 bases between. This CDR3 has 15 amino acids. CDR3 region: CASSQPYGSSYEQYF. The CDR3 nucleotides read TGCGCCAGCAGCCAACCATACGGTTCTTCCTACGAGCAGTACTTC.

The rearrangement joins TRBV29-1 to TRBJ2-1, with 12 bases that match TRBD2. Germline CDR1 SQVTM, CDR2 ANQGSEA. With 0 bases clipped from V and 7 bases from J, the junction kept 16 bases outside the gene matches. The CDR3 extends over 19 amino acids. Written as DNA, the CDR3 is TGCAGCGTTGAAGATCCATTTGGACTAGCGGGAACGAGATTGAATGAGCAGTTCTTC. Its translation is CSVEDPFGLAGTRLNEQFF.

This clone showed up just a few times. This rearrangement joins TRBV5-1 to TRBJ2-5; 11 bases fit TRBD1. Germline V gene lookup returns CDR1 SGHRS and CDR2 YFSETQ. The CDR3 totals 16 residues. The junction had 4 bases not matched to a gene; V was cut back by 3 bases and J by 0 bases. CDR3 region: CASSWGTGGYQETQYF. The CDR3 region has the DNA TGCGCCAGCAGCTGGGGGACAGGGGGATACCAAGAGACCCAGTACTTC.

This clone occurred a few times. This chain connects TRBV29-1 to TRBJ2-1; D remains unclear. The V end was cut by 6 bases, the J end by 8 bases, with 14 bases between. The germline CDR1 and CDR2 sequences are SQVTM and ANQGSEA. CDR3 size: 12 residues. CDR3 DNA: TGCAGCGTAACACACACCGAACATGAGCAGTTCTTC. This codes for CSVTHTEHEQFF.

This chain links TRBV6-1 with TRBJ2-7, with D hard to call. With 7 bases removed from V and 5 bases from J, the gap between germline ends came to 9 bases. The V gene's germline CDR1 is MNHNS and CDR2 SASEGT. This CDR3 spans 11 amino acids. In nucleotides, the CDR3 is TGTGCCAGCACGGAGAGCAACGAGCAGTACTTC. Translating gives CASTESNEQYF.

This CDR3 is CASSGSSYEQYF. CDR3 DNA: TGTGCCAGCAGCGGATCCTCCTACGAGCAGTACTTC. This sequence joins TRBV25-1 and TRBJ2-7; D gene uncertain. From germline, CDR1 is MGHDK and CDR2 SYGVNS. V lost 6 bases, J lost 0 bases, and 6 bases lay in between. This CDR3 spans 12 amino acids.

This clone was detected only once. The rearrangement links TRBV9 to TRBJ2-3; D is uncertain. The V gene's germline CDR1 is SGDLS and CDR2 YYNGEE. Trimming cost V 2 bases and J 0 bases, with 1 base left between them. The CDR3 extends over 12 amino acids. The CDR3 DNA sequence: TGTGCCAGCAGCGTCAGCACAGATACGCAGTATTTT. As protein: CASSVSTDTQYF.

The sample holds a few counts of this clone. The J gene is TRBJ2-3, the V gene TRBV6-6; D is perhaps TRBD1 (6 bases). The CDR3 consists of 13 residues. Trimming removed 9 bases at V and 2 bases at J, with 12 bases between. Germline assignment: CDR1 MNHNY and CDR2 SVGAGI (reference sequence). The CDR3 nucleotides are TGTGCCAGTCGGGACACAAACACAGATACGCAGTATTTT. Translated, it gives CASRDTNTDTQYF.

There are a few counts of this clone. The V gene is TRBV18, the J gene TRBJ2-7, with D tentatively TRBD2 (5 bases). The V gene's germline CDR1 is KGHSH and CDR2 LQKENI. Trimming stripped 2 bases from V and 3 bases from J, with 11 bases between. The CDR3 spans 14 residues. CDR3: CASSPSGSFYEQYF. The CDR3 region has the DNA TGTGCCAGCTCACCAAGTGGGAGTTTCTACGAGCAGTACTTC.

This clone was found a few times. The chain combines TRBV5-1 with TRBJ2-5, with 8 bases that match TRBD1. Trimming at V came to 4 bases and at J to 1 base, leaving 9 bases not matched to a gene. Germline V gives CDR1 SGHRS, CDR2 YFSETQ. The length of the CDR3 is 16 residues. The CDR3 region is CASSPAGQGAQETQYF. CDR3 nucleotides: TGCGCCAGCAGCCCGGCTGGGCAGGGGGCCCAAGAGACCCAGTACTTC.

V gene TRBV5-1 combines with J gene TRBJ2-5; 16 nucleotides match TRBD2. Germline trimming cut 3 bases from V and 1 base from J; bases unmatched to any gene: 6. This CDR3 spans 18 amino acids. From germline, CDR1 is SGHRS and CDR2 YFSETQ. The CDR3 nucleotides read TGCGCCAGCAGCTCGGGACTAGCGGGAGGGAAGATCCAAGAGACCCAGTACTTC. Residues: CASSSGLAGGKIQETQYF.

This clone was recorded a few times. V usage is TRBV7-6 and J usage is TRBJ2-3; no clear D gene. Deletions cut 1 base from V and 2 bases from J, with 7 bases between. There are 14 residues in the CDR3. Germline CDR1 is SGHVS and CDR2 is FNYEAQ. The CDR3 protein is CASSLVPDTDTQYF. In nucleotides, the CDR3 is TGTGCCAGCAGCTTAGTCCCCGACACAGATACGCAGTATTTT.

CDR3 nucleotides: TGCAGCGCAACAGGGGGGGATACGCAGTATTTT. It specifies CSATGGDTQYF. The chain carries TRBV20-1 and TRBJ2-3, with 8 bases that match TRBD1. Germline V gives CDR1 DFQATT, CDR2 SNEGSKA (reference sequence). This CDR3 spans 11 amino acids.

The rearrangement uses TRBV15 and TRBJ1-1, with D possibly being TRBD1 (5 bases). Germline-derived CDR1 and CDR2 are LNHNV and YYDKDF (reference sequence). Trimming shortened V by 4 bases and J by 1 base, and 10 bases separated the two germline ends. The CDR3 is 14 residues long. This chain's CDR3 is CATSIRQWNTEAFF. The CDR3 DNA follows: TGTGCCACCAGCATCCGACAGTGGAACACTGAAGCTTTCTTT.